The next 10 T cell receptor beta chains were all read from a single sample in a study of blood T cell repertoires in COVID-19. This table comes from immunoSEQ multiplex PCR, and its TCRdb copy is limited to in-frame clones, with some not included. Seen here are about 140,000 clones, about 87% observed once, and the top ten hold about 2.5%. Sequenced sample: peripheral blood. These receptors all come from a man in his fifties or sixties with active COVID-19.

The J gene is TRBJ2-1, the V gene TRBV4-3, with 12 bases matching TRBD2. V shed 1 base, J shed 0 bases, and the junction held 4 bases outside the gene matches. The CDR3 contains 18 residues. Germline CDR1 and CDR2: LGHNA and YSLEER. Here the CDR3 reads CASSQVLAGGSSYNEQFF. CDR3 nucleotides: TGCGCCAGCAGCCAAGTCCTAGCGGGGGGGAGCTCCTACAATGAGCAGTTCTTC.

This clone was recorded once. The genes are TRBV10-2 and TRBJ2-3, with D possibly TRBD2 on 6 matching bases. The V end was cut by 6 bases, the J end by 4 bases, with 11 bases between. The CDR3 runs 13 residues. CDR1 and CDR2 from the germline V gene are WSHSY and SAAADI. The CDR3 DNA follows: TGCGCCAGCAGAGGGGACTCCCCAGATACGCAGTATTTT. Encoded protein: CASRGDSPDTQYF.

This clone was recorded only once. V and J are TRBV30 and TRBJ1-3, with D perhaps matching TRBD1 (5 bases). CDR1 is GTSNPN and CDR2 is SVGIG in the germline V gene (reference sequence). This CDR3 is 15 amino acids long. V lost 3 bases and J lost 2, with 14 bases in between. DNA of the CDR3: TGTGCCTGGAGCCCTCGCAGGGCCCCTGGAAACACCATATATTTT. Its protein product is CAWSPRRAPGNTIYF.

In its sample, this clone was seen a few times. The chain is built from TRBV7-2 and TRBJ1-2; 7 bases agree with TRBD1. With 5 bases clipped from V and 3 bases from J, the junction kept 3 bases outside the gene matches. The CDR3 has 13 residues. The germline CDR1 and CDR2 sequences are SGHTA and FQGNSA. CDR3 in amino acids: CASSPGTDYGYTF. CDR3 sequence (DNA): TGTGCCAGCAGCCCAGGGACAGACTATGGCTACACCTTC.

The gene calls are TRBV5-6 and TRBJ1-6, with D hard to call. This CDR3 has 14 residues. Trimming shortened V by 3 bases and J by 10 bases, and 14 bases separated the two germline ends. From germline, CDR1 is SGHDT and CDR2 YYEEEE. This CDR3 reads CASSSRSNSSPLHF. CDR3 coding DNA: TGTGCCAGCAGCTCCCGGAGTAATAGCTCACCCCTCCACTTT.

The chain links TRBV7-2 to TRBJ2-3; 13 nucleotides line up with TRBD2. The length of the CDR3 is 16 residues. Losses at the gene ends were 5 bases for V and 3 bases for J; bases not matched to a gene: 5. The germline CDR1 and CDR2 sequences are SGHTA and FQGNSA. The CDR3 loop is CASSPGLAGVTDTQYF. The CDR3 DNA sequence: TGTGCCAGCAGCCCCGGACTAGCGGGGGTAACAGATACGCAGTATTTT.

The chain recombines TRBV27 with TRBJ1-2; TRBD1 matches 8 bases. Trimming removed 9 bases from V and 8 bases from J; junction bases left unmatched: 8. CDR1 and CDR2 (germline): MNHEY, SMNVEV (reference sequence). The CDR3 has 12 amino acids. The chain's CDR3 is CASRQGTLGYTF. The CDR3 DNA reads as TGTGCCAGTCGACAGGGGACCCTAGGCTACACCTTC.

This chain uses TRBV6-5 with TRBJ2-7; 11 nucleotides line up with TRBD1. This CDR3 is built from 14 residues. The J segment lost 3 bases and the V segment lost 7 bases, leaving 5 bases of the junction unmatched. The germline V gene has CDR1 MNHEY and CDR2 SVGAGI. The CDR3: CASTAGTGGYEQYF. CDR3 nucleotides: TGTGCCAGCACTGCCGGGACAGGGGGCTACGAGCAGTACTTC.

The sample holds one count of this clone. This sequence joins TRBV2 and TRBJ2-7; the D is unclear. This CDR3 has 11 amino acids. V shed 6 bases and J shed 7 bases, with 10 bases lying between them. The germline gives CDR1 SNHLY, CDR2 FYNNEI. The CDR3 nucleotides read TGTGCCAGCAGCGCCGCCGCGGAGCAGTACTTC. Its protein product is CASSAAAEQYF.

This chain joins TRBV3-1 (or the pseudogene TRBV3-2) and TRBJ2-5, with TRBD2 identical over 7 bases. Germline V gene data show CDR1 as LGHDT and CDR2 as YNNKEL (reference sequence). The trim removed 0 bases at V and 5 bases at J, leaving 0 bases unmatched. There are 13 residues in the CDR3. The CDR3 DNA follows: TGTGCCAGCAGCCAAGAGACTAGCGAGACCCAGTACTTC. It codes for CASSQETSETQYF.